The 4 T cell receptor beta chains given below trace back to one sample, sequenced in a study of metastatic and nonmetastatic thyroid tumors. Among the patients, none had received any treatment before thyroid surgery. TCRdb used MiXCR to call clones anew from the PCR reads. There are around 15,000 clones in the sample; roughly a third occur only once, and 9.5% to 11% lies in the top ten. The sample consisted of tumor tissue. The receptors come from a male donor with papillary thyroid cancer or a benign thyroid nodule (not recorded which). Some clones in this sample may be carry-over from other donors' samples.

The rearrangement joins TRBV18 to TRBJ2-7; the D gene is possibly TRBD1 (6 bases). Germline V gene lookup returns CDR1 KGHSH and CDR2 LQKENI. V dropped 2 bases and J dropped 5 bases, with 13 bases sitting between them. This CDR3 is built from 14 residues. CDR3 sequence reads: CASSPSYREDEQYF. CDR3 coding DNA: TGTGCCAGCTCACCATCTTACAGGGAAGACGAGCAGTACTTC.

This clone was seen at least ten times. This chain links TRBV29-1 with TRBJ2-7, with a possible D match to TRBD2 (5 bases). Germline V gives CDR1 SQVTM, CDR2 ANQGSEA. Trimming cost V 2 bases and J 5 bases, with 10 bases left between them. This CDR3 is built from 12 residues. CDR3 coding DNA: TGCAGCGTTGAATTGCGGGCGGACGAGCAGTACTTC. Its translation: CSVELRADEQYF.

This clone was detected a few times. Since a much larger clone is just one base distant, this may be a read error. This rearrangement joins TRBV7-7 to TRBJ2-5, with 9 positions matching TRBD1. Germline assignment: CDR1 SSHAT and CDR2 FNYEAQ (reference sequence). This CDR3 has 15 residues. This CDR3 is CASSLGGQGKGTQYF. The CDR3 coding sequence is TGTGCTAGCAGCTTAGGGGGACAGGGAAAAGGGACCCAGTACTTC.

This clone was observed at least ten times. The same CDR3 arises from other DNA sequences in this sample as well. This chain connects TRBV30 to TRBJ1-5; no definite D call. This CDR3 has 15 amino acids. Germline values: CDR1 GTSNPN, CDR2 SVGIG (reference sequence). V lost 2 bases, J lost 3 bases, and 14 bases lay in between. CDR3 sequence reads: CAWSSTRRFNQPQHF. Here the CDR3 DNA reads TGTGCCTGGAGTTCGACCCGCAGATTCAATCAGCCCCAGCATTTT.